This TCR beta chain was captured by sequencing in a study of OX40 agonist ivuxolimab in advanced cancers. TCRdb's table, derived via immunoSEQ multiplex PCR, lists solely in-frame clones and lacks some. Of 40,000 to 50,000 clones in the sample, 80% to 90% were seen once. This CDR3 is built from 15 residues. V lost 1 base and J 0 bases, leaving 7 bases between the germline ends. Germline-derived CDR1 and CDR2 are SGHVS and FNYEAQ. The source of this sequence is an adult with an advanced solid tumor such as melanoma, head and neck, liver or kidney cancer. This sequence joins TRBV7-6 and TRBJ2-1; the D gene is possibly TRBD2 (5 bases). The source was CD4+ or CD8+ T cells sorted from blood, collected in a trial of the OX40 agonist ivuxolimab. Here the CDR3 reads CASSLEGSSYNEQFF. CDR3 coding DNA: TGTGCCAGCAGCTTAGAAGGGAGCTCCTACAATGAGCAGTTCTTC.